This TCR beta chain was identified in a study of shared clonotypes between healthy human individuals. On this clone itself: Its cognate antigen is unknown.

CD45RA-negative memory and CD45RA+ naive subsets were split from the CD4+ cells. Whole-study findings and limits: Naive subsets generally exceeded memory subsets in estimated richness. Some clonotypes were shared by all four sorted-subset donors, while others were not shared. The non-shared ones had lower generation probabilities than the shared ones.

V lost 7 bases and J lost 8, with 20 bases in between. Germline values: CDR1 MDHEN, CDR2 SYDVKM. The CDR3 is 14 residues long. Data came from immunoSEQ multiplex PCR; TCRdb stores just in-frame clones and leaves some out. This table holds 850,000 to 1,100,000 clones, approximately 80% found once. This TCR was recovered from a man aged 18 to 30 in good health. Some clones in this sample may be carry-over from other donors' samples. Sequenced: memory CD4+ T cells from PBMCs. Subset noted: CD45RA-negative fraction. V and J are TRBV28 and TRBJ1-2; D is ambiguous. The CDR3 spells CASNRPLAPRGYTF. In nucleotides, the CDR3 is TGTGCCAGCAACCGGCCCTTAGCACCTAGAGGCTACACCTTC.